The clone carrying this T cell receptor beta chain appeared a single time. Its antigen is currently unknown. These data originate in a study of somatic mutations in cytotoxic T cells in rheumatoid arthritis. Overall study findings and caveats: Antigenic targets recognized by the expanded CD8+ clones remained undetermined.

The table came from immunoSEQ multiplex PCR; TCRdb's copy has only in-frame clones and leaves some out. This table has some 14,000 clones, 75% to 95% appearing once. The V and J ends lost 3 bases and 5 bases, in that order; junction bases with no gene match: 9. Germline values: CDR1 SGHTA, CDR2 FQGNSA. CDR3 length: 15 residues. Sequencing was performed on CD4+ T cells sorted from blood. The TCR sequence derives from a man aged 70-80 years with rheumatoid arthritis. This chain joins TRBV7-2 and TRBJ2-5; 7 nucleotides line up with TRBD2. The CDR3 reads CASSFLSGGGETQYF. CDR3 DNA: TGTGCCAGCAGCTTCCTTTCGGGGGGTGGCGAGACCCAGTACTTC. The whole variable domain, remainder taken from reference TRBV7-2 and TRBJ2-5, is GAGVSQSPSNKVTEKGKDVELRCDPISGHTALYWYRQSLGQGLEFLIYFQGNSAPDKSGLPSDRFSAERTGGSVSTLTIQRTQQEDSAVYLCASSFLSGGGETQYFGPGTRLLVL.